Listed below are T cell receptor beta chains from one sample, sequenced in a study of T cell responses to AZD1222 COVID-19 vaccine. Profiling relied on immunoSEQ multiplex PCR, and the TCRdb table lists in-frame clones only, not all of them. The profile shows 110,000 or so clones, roughly nine tenths of them singletons. Source: peripheral blood, taken on day 0 of AZD1222 vaccination. Every receptor here comes from an adult in good health. The CDR3 runs from the conserved cysteine through the conserved F or W. The D gene is left open where the match is weak. Clone sizes are given selectively: once, few, many, or a class where the clone is expanded.

v_gene,d_gene,j_gene,abundance,CDR3aa,CDR3nt
TRBV7-9,NA,TRBJ2-3,NA,CASSLVSGSTDTQYF,TGTGCCAGCAGCTTAGTAAGCGGTAGCACAGATACGCAGTATTTT
TRBV19,NA,TRBJ1-5,NA,CASSIWAGNQPQHF,TGTGCCAGTAGTATTTGGGCAGGCAATCAGCCCCAGCATTTT
TRBV4-1,NA,TRBJ1-6,NA,CASSQRALLNSPLHF,TGCGCCAGCAGCCAAAGGGCCTTACTTAATTCACCCCTCCACTTT
TRBV20-1,NA,TRBJ2-7,NA,CSASLSGELGNYEQYF,TGCAGTGCTAGTTTGTCAGGGGAGTTGGGGAACTACGAGCAGTACTTC
TRBV28,NA,TRBJ2-3,NA,CASSPLLSTDTQYF,TGTGCCAGCAGTCCCCTCCTAAGCACAGATACGCAGTATTTT
TRBV27,NA,TRBJ2-1,NA,CASSLKGSGAQYSYNEQFF,TGTGCCAGCAGTTTAAAGGGATCCGGGGCCCAATATTCCTACAATGAGCAGTTCTTC
TRBV19,NA,TRBJ2-4,NA,CASSMEQDIQYF,TGTGCCAGTAGTATGGAGCAGGACATTCAGTACTTC
TRBV18,NA,TRBJ2-1,NA,CASSPLGSYNEQFF,TGTGCCAGCTCACCACTGGGGTCCTACAATGAGCAGTTCTTC
TRBV7-3,NA,TRBJ2-1,NA,CASSFSANNEQFF,TGTGCCAGCAGTTTTAGCGCGAACAATGAGCAGTTCTTC
TRBV29-1,TRBD2,TRBJ2-7,few,CSCTSGRTGEQYF,TGCAGCTGCACTAGCGGGAGGACGGGAGAGCAGTACTTC
TRBV19,NA,TRBJ1-6,NA,CASSRGRSSYNSPLHF,TGTGCCAGTAGTAGAGGACGGAGCTCCTATAATTCACCCCTCCACTTT
TRBV7-2,NA,TRBJ2-3,NA,CASSLGWDVTDTQYF,TGTGCCAGCAGCTTAGGGTGGGACGTGACAGATACGCAGTATTTT
TRBV7-2,NA,TRBJ1-5,NA,CASSRPSGNQPQHF,TGTGCCAGCAGCCGGCCCAGTGGCAATCAGCCCCAGCATTTT
TRBV5-4,NA,TRBJ2-5,NA,CASSFGGLGETQYF,TGTGCCAGCAGCTTCGGGGGACTCGGGGAGACCCAGTACTTC
TRBV4-3,NA,TRBJ1-5,NA,CASSQARNQPQHF,TGCGCCAGCAGCCAAGCCAGAAATCAGCCCCAGCATTTT
TRBV27,TRBD1,TRBJ1-5,NA,CASSKTGTEQPQHF,TGTGCCAGCAGTAAAACCGGGACAGAGCAGCCCCAGCATTTT